This T cell receptor (beta chain) was recovered during a study of shared clonotypes between healthy human individuals. Nashville, Tennessee was home to all donors, who were Caucasian adults. Partitioning of CD4+ cells yielded a CD45RA+ naive subset and a CD45RA-negative memory subset. Each sorted subset replicate got 200 ng genomic DNA, roughly 33,000 genomes. TCRdb's copy holds only in-frame clones and misses some; the assay was immunoSEQ multiplex PCR. The table shows some 1 million clones, with about 70% occurring only once. The sequence derives from a man between 18 and 29 years old in good health. Material for sequencing was memory CD4+ T cells sorted from blood. As to subset: CD45RA-negative fraction.

DNA for the CDR3: TGTGCCAGCATAGACCTAGATAACTACGAGCAGTACTTC. Amino acids: CASIDLDNYEQYF. This chain joins TRBV6-5 and TRBJ2-5; D uncertain. The DNA end lines up better with TRBJ2-7; the J call may be wrong. Germline V lookup: CDR1 MNHEY, CDR2 SVGAGI. This CDR3 has 13 residues.